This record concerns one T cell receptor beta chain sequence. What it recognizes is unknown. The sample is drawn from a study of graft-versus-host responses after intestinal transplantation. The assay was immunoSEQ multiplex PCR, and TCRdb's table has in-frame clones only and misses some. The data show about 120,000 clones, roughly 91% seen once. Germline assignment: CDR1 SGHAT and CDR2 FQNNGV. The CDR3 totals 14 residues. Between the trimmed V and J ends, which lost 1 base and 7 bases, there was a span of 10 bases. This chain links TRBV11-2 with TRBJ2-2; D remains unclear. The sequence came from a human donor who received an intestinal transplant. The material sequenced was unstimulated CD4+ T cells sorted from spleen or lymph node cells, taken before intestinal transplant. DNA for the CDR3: TGTGCCAGCAGCTTAGTCCTTGGTATCGGGGAGCTGTTTTTT. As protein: CASSLVLGIGELFF. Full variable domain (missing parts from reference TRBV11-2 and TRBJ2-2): EAGVAQSPRYKIIEKRQSVAFWCNPISGHATLYWYQQILGQGPKLLIQFQNNGVVDDSQLPKDRFSAERLKGVDSTLKIQPAKLEDSAVYLCASSLVLGIGELFFGEGSRLTVL.